Here is one T cell receptor beta chain with its context. The germline CDR1 and CDR2 sequences are SGHDN and FVKESK. Trimming cost V 4 bases and J 3 bases; bases outside gene matches: 6. CDR3 size: 15 residues. Authors' data handling: By means of reference gene primer amplification, nucleated cell counts were estimated. Some clones are missing from TCRdb's copy, which holds only in-frame ones; the method was immunoSEQ multiplex PCR. Clonal size and the V and J genes are those of that table, whereas D and trimming came from the DNA. Of 350,000 or so clones detected, roughly 84% appear once; the ten largest clones hold under 1.3%. The data were taken from a study of blood T cell repertoires in COVID-19. About the study: From T cells, B-cell-depleted T cells, or PBMCs came the material, which was cDNA or gDNA.

In assigning cohorts, the study relied on participant-reported clinical history. The source material was PBMCs or T cells enriched from blood (not recorded which). The chain combines TRBV14 with TRBJ2-3; the match to TRBD1 covers 8 bases. The clonotype was recovered from a woman aged 25 to 39 who had recovered from COVID-19. In DNA form, the CDR3 reads TGTGCCAGCAGCCCCGACAGGGGCATAACAGATACGCAGTATTTT. Encoded protein: CASSPDRGITDTQYF.